A selection of T cell receptor beta chains follows, all from one sample in a study of blood T cell repertoires in COVID-19. Sequenced by immunoSEQ multiplex PCR; TCRdb stores in-frame clones only, minus some. The table shows some 190,000 clones, with around 81% occurring only once. Sequencing used peripheral blood. The receptors here all came from a woman aged 40-49 years with COVID-19, enrolled during active disease. Each CDR3 is given with its conserved first and last residue. The order of the fields is V gene, D gene, clone size, J gene, CDR3 protein, CDR3 DNA. The D gene is left open where the match is weak. Size values are once, few and many counts, or a class for expanded clones, and some rows have none.

V: TRBV19; D: TRBD1; size: few; J: TRBJ1-4; CDR3: CASSLGQNEKLFF; DNA: TGTGCCAGTAGCCTGGGACAGAATGAAAAACTGTTTTTT
V: TRBV6-5; D: TRBD2; size: .; J: TRBJ2-7; CDR3: CASSSTSGATYEQYF; DNA: TGTGCCAGCAGTTCAACTAGCGGGGCTACCTACGAGCAGTACTTC
V: TRBV9; D: TRBD1; size: once; J: TRBJ1-6; CDR3: CASRGTGVGSPLHF; DNA: TGTGCCAGCAGGGGAACAGGGGTTGGTTCACCCCTCCACTTT
V: TRBV11-1; D: TRBD1; size: .; J: TRBJ1-1; CDR3: CASSPSGGNTEAFF; DNA: TGTGCCAGCAGCCCTTCAGGGGGGAACACTGAAGCTTTCTTT
V: TRBV9; D: .; size: few; J: TRBJ2-2; CDR3: CASSVGPGYTGELFF; DNA: TGTGCCAGCAGCGTAGGTCCAGGGTACACCGGGGAGCTGTTTTTT
V: TRBV15; D: .; size: .; J: TRBJ1-1; CDR3: CATSRDPNYRVGTEAFF; DNA: TGTGCCACCAGCAGAGACCCAAATTACAGGGTCGGCACTGAAGCTTTCTTT
V: TRBV2; D: .; size: once; J: TRBJ2-3; CDR3: CASSSGGADTQYF; DNA: TGTGCCAGCTCTTCCGGGGGTGCAGATACGCAGTATTTT
V: TRBV4-2; D: TRBD2; size: .; J: TRBJ2-5; CDR3: CASSQILGRGSGETQYF; DNA: TGTGCCAGCAGCCAAATCCTCGGGAGGGGCTCGGGAGAGACCCAGTACTTC
V: TRBV27; D: .; size: .; J: TRBJ2-3; CDR3: CASSLQGGLGTDTQYF; DNA: TGTGCCAGCAGTTTACAGGGGGGCCTCGGGACAGATACGCAGTATTTT
V: TRBV25-1; D: .; size: .; J: TRBJ2-5; CDR3: CASSVGETQYF; DNA: TGTGCCAGCAGTGTCGGGGAGACCCAGTACTTC
V: TRBV11-2; D: .; size: .; J: TRBJ1-1; CDR3: CASSLGRQVNTEAFF; DNA: TGTGCCAGCAGCTTAGGCAGACAGGTGAACACTGAAGCTTTCTTT
V: TRBV14; D: .; size: .; J: TRBJ2-3; CDR3: CASSSGWTQYF; DNA: TGTGCCAGCAGCTCCGGGTGGACGCAGTATTTT
V: TRBV7-9; D: TRBD1; size: once; J: TRBJ1-1; CDR3: CASSHRDREKAFF; DNA: TGTGCCAGCAGCCACCGGGACAGGGAAAAAGCTTTCTTT
V: TRBV9; D: .; size: few; J: TRBJ2-1; CDR3: CASSVVSGGGYNEQFF; DNA: TGTGCCAGCAGCGTAGTCTCCGGGGGAGGCTACAATGAGCAGTTCTTC
V: TRBV10-1; D: TRBD2; size: .; J: TRBJ2-2; CDR3: CASGREIGELFF; DNA: TGCGCCAGCGGGCGGGAGATTGGGGAGCTGTTTTTT
V: TRBV19; D: .; size: .; J: TRBJ1-1; CDR3: CASSISYQANTEAFF; DNA: TGTGCCAGTAGTATTAGTTATCAGGCGAACACTGAAGCTTTCTTT
V: TRBV5-1; D: TRBD1; size: .; J: TRBJ2-1; CDR3: CASSSGTGSYNEQFF; DNA: TGCGCCAGCAGCTCCGGGACAGGGTCCTACAATGAGCAGTTCTTC
V: TRBV21-1; D: .; size: .; J: TRBJ2-3; CDR3: CASSSSCRGVPTGTDTQYF; DNA: TGTGCCAGCAGCAGCTCCTGTCGGGGGGTCCCAACGGGCACAGATACGCAGTATTTT
V: TRBV3-1/TRBV3-2; D: TRBD2; size: .; J: TRBJ2-3; CDR3: CASSLHPSGATDTQYF; DNA: TGTGCCAGCAGCCTCCACCCTAGCGGGGCGACAGATACGCAGTATTTT
V: TRBV5-6; D: .; size: .; J: TRBJ2-1; CDR3: CASSFPPTSSHSSYNEQFF; DNA: TGTGCCAGCAGCTTCCCCCCCACTAGTAGCCATAGCTCCTACAATGAGCAGTTCTTC
V: TRBV6-1; D: .; size: .; J: TRBJ1-4; CDR3: CASREVDRTNEKLFF; DNA: TGTGCCAGCAGAGAAGTGGACAGAACTAATGAAAAACTGTTTTTT
V: TRBV15; D: TRBD2; size: .; J: TRBJ2-1; CDR3: CATSSEGTSGGNEQFF; DNA: TGTGCCACCAGCAGTGAGGGGACTAGCGGAGGCAATGAGCAGTTCTTC
V: TRBV5-6; D: .; size: many; J: TRBJ1-2; CDR3: CASSLFAGTNYGYTF; DNA: TGTGCCAGCAGCTTGTTTGCCGGGACAAACTATGGCTACACCTTC
V: TRBV5-6; D: .; size: .; J: TRBJ1-6; CDR3: CASSQVLGGVQDSPLHF; DNA: TGTGCCAGCAGCCAAGTGTTGGGAGGGGTACAGGATTCACCCCTCCACTTT
V: TRBV27; D: TRBD2; size: once; J: TRBJ2-5; CDR3: CASSWDSGGQETQYF; DNA: TGTGCCAGCAGTTGGGATAGCGGGGGACAAGAGACCCAGTACTTC
V: TRBV6-4; D: TRBD1; size: .; J: TRBJ1-6; CDR3: CASSEYRGSPLHF; DNA: TGTGCCAGCAGTGAATACAGGGGTTCACCCCTCCACTTT
V: TRBV28; D: TRBD2; size: .; J: TRBJ2-7; CDR3: CASSPRVGLAVYEQYF; DNA: TGTGCCAGCAGTCCTAGAGTCGGACTAGCGGTCTACGAGCAGTACTTC
V: TRBV6-2/TRBV6-3; D: TRBD2; size: .; J: TRBJ2-7; CDR3: CASSYSNPLAGAYEQYF; DNA: TGTGCCAGCAGTTACTCGAATCCCCTAGCGGGAGCGTACGAGCAGTACTTC
V: TRBV13; D: TRBD1; size: .; J: TRBJ2-2; CDR3: CASSPGTENTGELFF; DNA: TGTGCCAGCAGCCCCGGGACAGAGAACACCGGGGAGCTGTTTTTT
V: TRBV5-5; D: TRBD2; size: .; J: TRBJ2-3; CDR3: CASSLRLAGSTDTQYF; DNA: TGTGCCAGCAGCTTGCGTCTAGCGGGAAGCACAGATACGCAGTATTTT
V: TRBV24-1; D: .; size: once; J: TRBJ2-5; CDR3: CATSDFLALRKETQYF; DNA: TGTGCCACCAGTGATTTTCTAGCCCTGAGGAAGGAGACCCAGTACTTC
V: TRBV11-2; D: .; size: .; J: TRBJ2-5; CDR3: CASSLGLRKQETQYF; DNA: TGTGCCAGCAGCTTAGGTCTGCGAAAACAAGAGACCCAGTACTTC
V: TRBV11-2; D: .; size: .; J: TRBJ1-6; CDR3: CASSLLAYRNSPLHF; DNA: TGTGCCAGCAGCTTACTAGCGTACCGGAATTCACCCCTCCACTTT
V: TRBV28; D: .; size: .; J: TRBJ1-4; CDR3: CASRKDSNNEKLFF; DNA: TGTGCCAGCAGGAAGGACAGCAATAATGAAAAACTGTTTTTT
V: TRBV6-1; D: TRBD2; size: .; J: TRBJ2-5; CDR3: CASSEATGTSWETQYF; DNA: TGTGCCAGCAGTGAAGCTACCGGGACTAGCTGGGAGACCCAGTACTTC
V: TRBV6-4; D: .; size: .; J: TRBJ1-2; CDR3: CASRVDSRGDYGYTF; DNA: TGTGCCAGCAGGGTGGACAGCCGGGGGGACTATGGCTACACCTTC
V: TRBV5-6; D: TRBD2; size: .; J: TRBJ2-3; CDR3: CASSLPPSTWTSPTDTQYF; DNA: TGTGCCAGCAGCTTGCCCCCATCAACCTGGACTAGCCCCACAGATACGCAGTATTTT
V: TRBV18; D: .; size: .; J: TRBJ1-1; CDR3: CASSPSGVGTEAFF; DNA: TGTGCCAGCTCACCATCCGGGGTGGGCACTGAAGCTTTCTTT
V: TRBV6-5; D: TRBD1; size: .; J: TRBJ1-1; CDR3: CASSYSTGRVGREAFF; DNA: TGTGCCAGCAGTTACTCGACAGGGCGGGTAGGTCGTGAAGCTTTCTTT
V: TRBV27; D: .; size: .; J: TRBJ1-5; CDR3: CASSPWTAGLNQPQHF; DNA: TGTGCCAGCAGTCCGTGGACAGCCGGATTAAATCAGCCCCAGCATTTT
V: TRBV7-2; D: .; size: .; J: TRBJ1-1; CDR3: CARSRVVGTEAFF; DNA: TGTGCCAGGTCCAGGGTAGTCGGCACTGAAGCTTTCTTT
V: TRBV9; D: TRBD2; size: .; J: TRBJ2-2; CDR3: CASSREGAGDTGELFF; DNA: TGTGCCAGCAGCCGAGAGGGAGCGGGGGACACCGGGGAGCTGTTTTTT
V: TRBV10-3; D: .; size: .; J: TRBJ2-1; CDR3: CAITKDYDSYNEQFF; DNA: TGTGCCATCACCAAGGACTATGACTCCTACAATGAGCAGTTCTTC
V: TRBV9; D: TRBD1; size: .; J: TRBJ2-6; CDR3: CASSVDRGASLSGANVLTF; DNA: TGTGCCAGCAGCGTAGACAGGGGTGCCTCTTTGTCTGGGGCCAACGTCCTGACTTTC
V: TRBV6-2/TRBV6-3; D: .; size: .; J: TRBJ1-2; CDR3: CASSRTESNYGYTF; DNA: TGTGCCAGCAGTAGGACAGAGAGTAACTATGGCTACACCTTC
V: TRBV28; D: .; size: .; J: TRBJ1-1; CDR3: CASSLARQVGSLAFF; DNA: TGTGCCAGCAGTCTCGCTAGACAGGTGGGGAGCTTAGCTTTCTTT
V: TRBV7-3; D: .; size: .; J: TRBJ2-1; CDR3: CASSYRPAPSYNEQFF; DNA: TGTGCCAGCAGCTACCGCCCCGCGCCTTCCTACAATGAGCAGTTCTTC
V: TRBV15; D: TRBD1; size: .; J: TRBJ1-2; CDR3: CATSREDRGYGYTF; DNA: TGTGCCACCAGCAGAGAAGACAGGGGGTATGGCTACACCTTC
V: TRBV19; D: .; size: .; J: TRBJ1-4; CDR3: CASSFGATNEKLFF; DNA: TGTGCCAGTAGTTTCGGGGCAACTAATGAAAAACTGTTTTTT
V: TRBV28; D: TRBD1; size: .; J: TRBJ1-5; CDR3: CASTSDRDRVLTEGNQPQHF; DNA: TGTGCCAGCACTTCAGACCGGGACAGGGTATTAACCGAGGGCAATCAGCCCCAGCATTTT
V: TRBV11-2; D: TRBD1; size: once; J: TRBJ2-6; CDR3: CASSRDRAANVLTF; DNA: TGTGCCAGCAGCCGGGACAGGGCGGCCAACGTCCTGACTTTC
V: TRBV6-6; D: TRBD1; size: .; J: TRBJ1-6; CDR3: CASSWPDRKMSPLHF; DNA: TGTGCCAGCAGTTGGCCGGACAGGAAGATGTCACCCCTCCACTTT
V: TRBV30; D: .; size: .; J: TRBJ2-1; CDR3: CAWSFTRSNEQFF; DNA: TGTGCCTGGAGTTTTACCAGATCCAATGAGCAGTTCTTC